What follows are 29 T cell receptor beta chains derived from one specimen sequenced in a study of CD8 T cells in Susac syndrome. The RNA input was roughly 0.45 to 1 ug, and it was reverse transcribed with random hexamers. TCRdb called the immunoSEQ multiplex PCR reads again in MiXCR, with one record for every CDR3 protein. Here the sample spans about 94,000 distinct CDR3 sequences, just under 95% being singletons. The sample taken for sequencing was CD4+ T cells from PBMCs. The receptors were sampled from a human donor with Susac syndrome.

This rearrangement joins TRBV20-1 to TRBJ2-6; weak D call: TRBD1 (5 bases). There are 15 residues in the CDR3. Germline CDR1 is DFQATT and CDR2 is SNEGSKA (reference sequence). The V end was cut by 2 bases, the J end by 4 bases, with 12 bases between. In DNA, the CDR3 is TGCAGTGCTAGAACATCAGGACACGGGGCCAACGTCCTGACTTTC. This translates into CSARTSGHGANVLTF.

V usage is TRBV11-2 and J usage is TRBJ2-7; unclear D gene. Trimming shortened V by 0 bases and J by 2 bases, and 5 bases separated the two germline ends. CDR3 length: 13 residues. CDR1 is SGHAT and CDR2 is FQNNGV in the germline V gene. CDR3 in amino acids: CASSLDPPYEQYF. DNA of the CDR3: TGTGCCAGCAGCTTAGATCCCCCCTACGAGCAGTACTTC.

The J gene is TRBJ1-2, the V gene TRBV3-1, with D unresolved. The germline CDR1 and CDR2 sequences are LGHDT and YNNKEL (reference sequence). The CDR3 totals 13 residues. Trimming left V 3 bases short and J 8 bases short, with 13 bases between. In DNA form, the CDR3 reads TGTGCCAGCAGCCATCGTATCGGGTCCGGCTACACCTTC. It is translated as CASSHRIGSGYTF.

The gene calls are TRBV4-1 and TRBJ2-1; 8 bases align to TRBD2. From germline, CDR1 is MGHRA and CDR2 YSYEKL. With V trimmed by 0 bases and J by 2 bases, 6 bases remained unmatched. The CDR3 contains 17 residues. The CDR3 protein is CASSQDRGLGPYNEQFF. CDR3 sequence (DNA): TGCGCCAGCAGCCAAGATAGGGGACTAGGCCCCTACAATGAGCAGTTCTTC.

The CDR3 bases are TGTGCCTGGAGTCGTAGAGAGAGGGGGACCCAGTACTTC. Amino acids: CAWSRRERGTQYF. This sequence joins TRBV30 and TRBJ2-5; D may match TRBD1 or TRBD2 (5 bases each). Trimming cost V 2 bases and J 7 bases, with 14 bases left between them. CDR3 length equals 13 residues. Germline V gives CDR1 GTSNPN, CDR2 SVGIG (reference sequence).

The J gene is TRBJ2-7, the V gene TRBV30; 12 nucleotides line up with TRBD1. From germline, CDR1 is GTSNPN and CDR2 SVGIG (reference sequence). The CDR3 consists of 13 residues. The CDR3 is CAAPGQGANEQYF. CDR3 DNA sequence: TGTGCTGCTCCGGGACAGGGGGCGAACGAGCAGTACTTC.

V gene TRBV20-1 combines with J gene TRBJ2-1, with D maybe TRBD1 (5 bases). The ends were cut back, 5 bases at V and 8 bases at J, with 16 bases in the middle. There are 13 residues in the CDR3. From germline, CDR1 is DFQATT and CDR2 SNEGSKA (reference sequence). As DNA, the CDR3 is TGCAGTGCTGTGCGCCAGGGCGGTCATGAGCAGTTCTTC. Protein sequence: CSAVRQGGHEQFF.

This chain uses TRBV5-1 with TRBJ2-7, with 7 bases identical to TRBD1. V lost 0 bases and J lost 6; bases outside the gene matches: 6. The CDR3 runs 14 residues. CDR1 SGHRS and CDR2 YFSETQ come from the germline V gene. DNA of the CDR3: TGCGCCAGCAGCTTGGGACAGGGAAATGCCGAGCAGTACTTC. Translated: CASSLGQGNAEQYF. Filled out from reference TRBV5-1 and TRBJ2-7, the complete variable domain reads KAGVTQTPRYLIKTRGQQVTLSCSPISGHRSVSWYQQTPGQGLQFLFEYFSETQRNKGNFPGRFSGRQFSNSRSEMNVSTLELGDSALYLCASSLGQGNAEQYFGPGTRLTVT.

J is TRBJ2-2 and V is TRBV5-1; D perhaps matches TRBD2 (5 bases). V lost 5 bases and J lost 8, with 13 bases in between. CDR3 size: 13 residues. CDR1 SGHRS and CDR2 YFSETQ come from the germline V gene. DNA for the CDR3: TGCGCCAGCAGACTAGACGTCCTTGGGGAGCTGTTTTTT. Protein product: CASRLDVLGELFF.

The rearrangement uses TRBV29-1 and TRBJ2-2; weak D call: TRBD1 (6 bases). This CDR3 contains 13 residues. CDR1 is SQVTM and CDR2 is ANQGSEA in the germline V gene. V lost 7 bases to trimming and J lost 2 bases, with 11 bases between them. The CDR3 bases are TGCAGCGGGTGGACAGTTAACACCGGGGAGCTGTTTTTT. It is translated as CSGWTVNTGELFF.

In this sample, this clonotype turned up once. This sequence joins TRBV20-1 and TRBJ1-5; no clear D gene. The CDR3 length is 14 residues. The V gene's germline CDR1 is DFQATT and CDR2 SNEGSKA (reference sequence). The ends were cut back, 0 bases at V and 5 bases at J, with 11 bases in the middle. The CDR3 DNA sequence: TGCAGTGCTAGAGATCCTAGGGCCGATCAGCCCCAGCATTTT. Translation: CSARDPRADQPQHF.

The chain couples TRBV27 to TRBJ2-1; 7 bases line up with TRBD2. Trimming took 0 bases from V and 8 from J; bases not matched to a gene: 7. CDR3 length: 15 amino acids. CDR1 is MNHEY, CDR2 SMNVEV, per germline (reference sequence). The CDR3 region has the DNA TGTGCCAGCAGTTTATCGAGATTGGGGGGGGATGAGCAGTTCTTC. Protein sequence: CASSLSRLGGDEQFF.

This sequence joins TRBV3-1 and TRBJ1-2; tentatively, D is TRBD1 (5 bases). V gave up 3 bases and J gave up 6 bases, with 35 bases separating them. Looked up from germline, CDR1 is LGHDT and CDR2 is YNNKEL (reference sequence). The CDR3 loop spans 21 amino acids. In DNA form, the CDR3 reads TGTGCCAGCAGCCACCCCTTCGTACTTACATCGAGAGGGGAGGACGCCCATGGCTACACCTTC. It codes for CASSHPFVLTSRGEDAHGYTF. The full variable domain, completed using reference TRBV3-1 and TRBJ1-2, is DTAVSQTPKYLVTQMGNDKSIKCEQNLGHDTMYWYKQDSKKFLKIMFSYNNKELIINETVPNRFSPKSPDKAHLNLHINSLELGDSAVYFCASSHPFVLTSRGEDAHGYTFGSGTRLTVV.

The chain joins TRBV4-3 to TRBJ2-7; D is unresolved. This CDR3 region has 14 residues. The V gene's germline CDR1 is LGHNA and CDR2 YSLEER. Trimming stripped 0 bases from V and 6 bases from J, with 12 bases between. DNA of the CDR3: TGCGCCAGCAGCCAAGAGGAGAGAATCGGCGAGCAGTACTTC. Translation gives CASSQEERIGEQYF.

The gene calls are TRBV16 and TRBJ2-7; possible D gene TRBD1, 6 bases. The CDR3 totals 14 residues. Trimming took off 4 bases at V and 1 base at J, with 11 bases between the two ends. CDR1 and CDR2 (germline): KGHSY, FQNENV. Here the CDR3 reads CASSLWTASYEQYF. Here the CDR3 DNA reads TGTGCCAGCAGCCTCTGGACAGCTTCCTACGAGCAGTACTTC. The full variable domain, completed using reference TRBV16 and TRBJ2-7, is GEEVAQTPKHLVRGEGQKAKLYCAPIKGHSYVFWYQQVLKNEFKFLISFQNENVFDETGMPKERFSAKCLPNSPCSLEIQATKLEDSAVYFCASSLWTASYEQYFGPGTRLTVT.

The chain couples TRBV2 to TRBJ2-3, with unresolved D. The germline V gene has CDR1 SNHLY and CDR2 FYNNEI. Between the trimmed V and J ends, which lost 2 bases and 4 bases, there was a span of 7 bases. This CDR3 comprises 13 residues. The CDR3 DNA reads as TGTGCCAGCAGTGAAAGATTCCCAGATACGCAGTATTTT. Amino acids: CASSERFPDTQYF. Full variable domain (missing parts from reference TRBV2 and TRBJ2-3): EPEVTQTPSHQVTQMGQEVILRCVPISNHLYFYWYRQILGQKVEFLVSFYNNEISEKSEIFDDQFSVERPDGSNFTLKIRSTKLEDSAMYFCASSERFPDTQYFGPGTRLTVL.

The V gene is TRBV12-3 or TRBV12-4, the J gene TRBJ2-5; a weak D match, TRBD1 (6 bases). The CDR3 sequence is 11 residues long. Trimming took 5 bases from V and 13 from J, leaving 14 bases between them. The CDR3 protein is CASSARDMMYF. CDR3 nucleotides: TGTGCCAGCAGTGCCCGGGACATGATGTACTTC.

The chain joins TRBV10-3 to TRBJ2-3; possibly TRBD1 or TRBD2 for D (6 bases each). V lost 4 bases and J lost 5, with 16 bases in between. The CDR3 consists of 15 residues. Per germline, CDR1 ENHRY and CDR2 SYGVKD. The CDR3 bases are TGTGCCATCAGTGTAGGAGGGGGACGGGGAGATACGCAGTATTTT. Translation gives CAISVGGGRGDTQYF.

This clonotype appeared a single time. V gene TRBV29-1 combines with J gene TRBJ1-1; the D is unclear. CDR3 length: 12 residues. V was clipped by 4 bases and J by 3 bases, with 9 bases between them. Germline V gene sequence: CDR1 SQVTM, CDR2 ANQGSEA. The CDR3 loop is CSVGEGYTEAFF. The CDR3 nucleotides read TGCAGCGTTGGAGAAGGATACACTGAAGCTTTCTTT.

With regard to this clonotype: An end of the junction does not agree with germline; a read error may underlie this. V usage is TRBV14 and J usage is TRBJ2-1; the match to TRBD1 covers 8 bases. Germline V gene lookup returns CDR1 SGHDN and CDR2 FVKESK. CDR3 size: 12 residues. DNA of the CDR3: TGTGCCAGCAGCCAGGGATGGGACAGGTCACTGTTC. Protein product: CASSQGWDRSLF.

J is TRBJ2-4 and V is TRBV12-3 or TRBV12-4, with no clear D. V gave up 3 bases and J gave up 1 base, with 13 bases separating them. CDR3 length equals 16 residues. DNA of the CDR3: TGTGCCAGCAGTTTTAAGGTCCTTTGGGCCAAAAACATTCAGTACTTC. Translation: CASSFKVLWAKNIQYF.

The rearrangement joins TRBV6-5 to TRBJ2-5; TRBD2 matches at 11 bases. From germline, CDR1 is MNHEY and CDR2 SVGAGI. Losses at the gene ends were 0 bases for V and 7 bases for J; bases not matched to a gene: 7. This CDR3 spans 16 amino acids. The CDR3 region is CASSYSRLAGRGTQYF. As DNA, the CDR3 is TGTGCCAGCAGTTACTCGAGACTAGCGGGGCGGGGGACCCAGTACTTC.

The J gene is TRBJ2-1, the V gene TRBV2, with 9 positions matching TRBD2. The CDR3 extends over 16 amino acids. V shed 7 bases, J shed 1 base, and the junction held 8 bases outside the gene matches. Germline CDR1 reads SNHLY; CDR2 reads FYNNEI. CDR3 amino acids: CASMPGLASSYNEQFF. The CDR3 DNA reads as TGTGCCAGCATGCCGGGACTAGCTTCGTCCTACAATGAGCAGTTCTTC.

This clonotype was observed once. This chain links TRBV9 with TRBJ2-1, with 9 positions matching TRBD2. Germline CDR1 is SGDLS and CDR2 is YYNGEE. The CDR3 totals 16 residues. V was pared by 0 bases and J by 8 bases, with 9 bases of the junction left unmatched. CDR3 sequence: CASSVVKAGGIDEQFF. The CDR3 DNA reads TGTGCCAGCAGCGTAGTGAAAGCGGGGGGCATCGATGAGCAGTTCTTC.

The V call is TRBV5-4, the J call TRBJ2-3; 8 bases fit TRBD2. The CDR3 extends over 13 amino acids. V lost 4 bases, J lost 6 bases, and 4 bases stayed unmatched. Germline V CDR1 and CDR2: SGHNT, YYREEE (reference sequence). The CDR3, as DNA: TGTGCCAGCAGCCCCCCGGGGGGGGATACGCAGTATTTT. Its translation is CASSPPGGDTQYF.

The chain carries TRBV5-1 and TRBJ2-2; possible D gene TRBD1, 5 bases. Germline V CDR1 and CDR2: SGHRS, YFSETQ. V was trimmed by 4 bases and J by 0 bases, leaving 10 bases between them. The CDR3 runs 15 residues. CDR3 DNA sequence: TGCGCCAGCAGCACCGGACACGCGAACACCGGGGAGCTGTTTTTT. This sequence encodes CASSTGHANTGELFF.

This sequence joins TRBV23-1 and TRBJ2-1, with D possibly being TRBD2 (5 bases). TRBV23-1 carries the ORF label, with uncertain function. The CDR3 sequence is 15 residues long. V was trimmed by 1 base and J by 4 bases, leaving 11 bases between them. In DNA, the CDR3 is TGCGCCAGCAGTCAATACACTAGGGCTTACAATGAGCAGTTCTTC. Amino acids: CASSQYTRAYNEQFF.

This sequence joins TRBV3-1 and TRBJ2-1; D might be TRBD2 (6 bases). Germline V gene data show CDR1 as LGHDT and CDR2 as YNNKEL (reference sequence). The CDR3 totals 15 residues. The ends were cut back, 4 bases at V and 2 bases at J, with 12 bases in the middle. The CDR3 sequence: CASSPLGGTYNEQFF. CDR3 sequence (DNA): TGTGCCAGCAGCCCCCTGGGGGGAACCTACAATGAGCAGTTCTTC.

The V call is TRBV30, the J call TRBJ1-5; D is uncertain. The CDR3 is 12 residues long. The V end lost 1 base, the J end lost 4 bases, and 5 bases lay between the germline ends. The germline V gene encodes CDR1 GTSNPN and CDR2 SVGIG (reference sequence). The CDR3 protein is CAWSGVNQPQHF. Here the CDR3 DNA reads TGTGCCTGGAGTGGGGTTAATCAGCCCCAGCATTTT.